The 7 T cell receptor beta chains presented below share a single source sample, sequenced in a study of T cell responses to AZD1222 COVID-19 vaccine. Using immunoSEQ multiplex PCR, the repertoire was profiled, and TCRdb retains in-frame clones only, with some absent. This sample has 100,000 to 150,000 clones, with roughly 91% found just once. Sequenced material: peripheral blood, taken on day 0 of MenACWY control vaccination. These receptors all come from an adult in good health.

Remarks on this clone: At one end, the junction sequence differs from germline, possibly due to a read error. This chain joins TRBV19 and TRBJ1-1; D is unclear. Germline assignment: CDR1 LNHDA and CDR2 SQIVND (reference sequence). This CDR3 is 13 amino acids long. The DNA for the CDR3 is TGTGCCAGTAGTACTCGAGGGAACGCTGAAGCTTTCTTT. Translated: CASSTRGNAEAFF.

The V gene is TRBV7-9, the J gene TRBJ2-5, with D possibly being TRBD1 (6 bases). Germline assignment: CDR1 SEHNR and CDR2 FQNEAQ (reference sequence). V lost 5 bases to trimming and J lost 3 bases, with 10 bases between them. The CDR3 covers 13 residues. CDR3 coding DNA: TGTGCCAGCAGCGGGCCAGGGGAAGAGACCCAGTACTTC. Translated: CASSGPGEETQYF.

The chain links TRBV7-9 to TRBJ2-1; maybe TRBD2 (6 bases). The germline V and J ends were trimmed by 2 bases and 0 bases, with 11 bases remaining between them. CDR1 SEHNR and CDR2 FQNEAQ come from the germline V gene (reference sequence). The CDR3 runs 16 residues. The CDR3 DNA reads TGTGCCAGCAGCTTATCCTCGGGACTCTCCTACAATGAGCAGTTCTTC. Amino acid sequence: CASSLSSGLSYNEQFF.

The chain is built from TRBV11-2 and TRBJ1-6; D is undetermined. The germline V gene has CDR1 SGHAT and CDR2 FQNNGV. Trimming cost V 1 base and J 10 bases, with 8 bases left between them. This CDR3 region has 13 residues. CDR3 amino acids: CASSLAWQSPLHF. Written as DNA, the CDR3 is TGTGCCAGCAGCTTAGCTTGGCAATCACCCCTCCACTTT.

This chain links TRBV7-8 with TRBJ2-5; a weak D match, TRBD2 (6 bases). Germline CDR1 SGHVS, CDR2 FQNEAQ. The V end lost 5 bases, the J end lost 9 bases, and 13 bases lay between the germline ends. This CDR3 is 12 amino acids long. CDR3 bases: TGTGCCAGCAGCCCCGAGGGCGGGGCCCAGTACTTC. Translated, it gives CASSPEGGAQYF.

This clone was recorded once. The chain employs TRBV9 and TRBJ1-1, with no clear D. There are 15 residues in the CDR3. Germline CDR1 and CDR2: SGDLS and YYNGEE. With 0 bases removed from V and 7 bases from J, the gap between germline ends came to 16 bases. The CDR3 reads CASSVAGSREGEAFF. CDR3 bases: TGTGCCAGCAGCGTAGCCGGTTCCCGGGAGGGTGAAGCTTTCTTT.

The V gene is TRBV3-1 (or the pseudogene TRBV3-2), the J gene TRBJ2-7, with TRBD1 identical over 8 bases. Germline V CDR1 and CDR2: LGHDT, YNNKEL (reference sequence). This CDR3 contains 15 residues. After removal of 3 bases from V and 2 bases from J, the junction contained 6 bases not matched to a gene. CDR3 sequence: CASSQDRVPPYEQYF. The CDR3 coding sequence is TGTGCCAGCAGCCAGGACAGGGTCCCTCCCTACGAGCAGTACTTC.